Below, one T cell receptor (beta chain) is given with its context. Its antigen is unknown. This CDR3 comprises 13 residues. Germline V gives CDR1 SGHDN, CDR2 FVKESK. The germline V and J ends were trimmed by 1 base and 6 bases, with 9 bases remaining between them. This sample was taken from a study of T cell repertoires in cytomegalovirus infection. MiXCR, run by TCRdb on the reads, gives a single entry per CDR3 protein. The repertoire has 150,000 to 190,000 distinct CDR3 sequences, less than 25% of them found once; the top ten carry 10% to 11%. Study observations and caveats: Dominating the ex vivo response were HLA-C-restricted CMV-specific TCR beta clonotypes.

The sequenced sample consisted of PBMCs. The receptor's source is a human donor in good health (CMV status not recorded). Some clones in this sample may be carry-over from other donors' samples. The J gene is TRBJ1-2, the V gene TRBV14; D gene ambiguous. Written as DNA, the CDR3 is TGTGCCAGCAGCCAAGCGATCGGTAATGGCTACACCTTC. Translating gives CASSQAIGNGYTF.